One sample yielded the 18 T cell receptor beta chains listed below, sequenced in a study of blood T cell repertoires in COVID-19. Generated by immunoSEQ multiplex PCR, the TCRdb table keeps only in-frame clones and is missing some. Counted here are hundreds of thousands of clones, roughly 88% occurring once; the ten biggest clones make up about 27%. The sequenced material came from peripheral blood. These receptors were taken from a man aged 35 to 55 with acute or convalescent COVID-19.

The chain joins TRBV30 to TRBJ1-2, with TRBD1 matching 11 bases. J was trimmed by 8 bases and V by 3 bases; bases with no gene match: 8. This CDR3 spans 14 amino acids. Germline values: CDR1 GTSNPN, CDR2 SVGIG (reference sequence). CDR3 sequence (DNA): TGTGCCTGGAGAGAGGACAGGGGGCGAGGGGGCTACACCTTC. This codes for CAWREDRGRGGYTF.

This chain joins TRBV3-1 (or the pseudogene TRBV3-2) and TRBJ1-3, with a possible D match to TRBD1 (6 bases). CDR3 length equals 14 residues. V lost 3 bases and J lost 3, with 9 bases in between. The germline V gene encodes CDR1 LGHDT and CDR2 YNNKEL (reference sequence). The CDR3 region is CASSQGAVGNTIYF. The CDR3, as DNA: TGTGCCAGCAGCCAGGGGGCCGTTGGAAACACCATATATTTT.

J is TRBJ2-1 and V is TRBV9; TRBD2 matches at 10 bases. Trimming cost V 0 bases and J 6 bases; bases outside gene matches: 6. Per the germline V gene, CDR1 is SGDLS and CDR2 is YYNGEE. This CDR3 comprises 16 residues. CDR3 sequence: CASSVATSGVRNEQFF. In DNA, the CDR3 is TGTGCCAGCAGCGTAGCCACTAGCGGGGTCCGCAATGAGCAGTTCTTC.

This clone was picked up one time. J is TRBJ1-2 and V is TRBV5-8; tentative D call: TRBD1 (6 bases). CDR1 is SGHTS and CDR2 is YDEGEE in the germline V gene. CDR3 length: 13 amino acids. V shed 2 bases and J shed 8 bases, with 13 bases lying between them. CDR3 residues: CASSFSRGRGYTF. In DNA form, the CDR3 reads TGTGCCAGCAGCTTTTCCAGGGGCCGGGGCTACACCTTC.

This clone occurred a few times. The chain has TRBV5-6 and TRBJ1-2, with a tentative D call TRBD1 (6 bases). The V end lost 1 base, the J end lost 8 bases, and 9 bases lay between the germline ends. In germline, CDR1 is SGHDT, CDR2 YYEEEE. The CDR3 consists of 12 residues. This chain's CDR3 is CASSLTGKGYTF. The CDR3 DNA sequence: TGTGCCAGCAGCTTGACAGGGAAGGGCTACACCTTC.

The gene calls are TRBV28 and TRBJ1-2; D gene ambiguous. Trimming pared 2 bases from V and 2 bases from J, leaving 9 bases between. The germline V gene encodes CDR1 MDHEN and CDR2 SYDVKM. The CDR3 length is 14 residues. CDR3 sequence reads: CASSLTGVNYGYTF. CDR3 nucleotides: TGTGCCAGCAGTTTAACGGGAGTGAACTATGGCTACACCTTC.

The chain couples TRBV5-5 to TRBJ1-1; the D is unclear. Germline V gene sequence: CDR1 SGHKS, CDR2 YYEKEE (reference sequence). The V and J ends lost 2 bases and 0 bases respectively, with 8 bases between them. The length of the CDR3 is 14 residues. The CDR3 region has the DNA TGTGCCAGCAGCTTTACGCGCTTGAACACTGAAGCTTTCTTT. It codes for CASSFTRLNTEAFF.

This sequence joins TRBV3-1 (or the pseudogene TRBV3-2) and TRBJ1-5; perhaps TRBD1 as D (6 bases). The CDR3 runs 15 residues. Germline assignment: CDR1 LGHDT and CDR2 YNNKEL (reference sequence). V lost 0 bases and J lost 5, with 11 bases in between. This CDR3 is CASSQDTGIYQPQHF. DNA for the CDR3: TGTGCCAGCAGCCAAGATACAGGGATCTATCAGCCCCAGCATTTT.

The gene calls are TRBV30 and TRBJ1-1; D is unclear. The CDR3 covers 13 residues. Trimming shortened V by 0 bases and J by 6 bases, and 11 bases separated the two germline ends. Germline V lookup: CDR1 GTSNPN, CDR2 SVGIG (reference sequence). CDR3 loop: CAWSVGGVSEAFF. DNA for the CDR3: TGTGCCTGGAGTGTAGGAGGAGTCTCTGAAGCTTTCTTT.

This clone was detected a few times. The chain combines TRBV4-2 with TRBJ2-7; 11 bases align to TRBD2. This CDR3 region has 17 residues. The germline V gene has CDR1 LGHNA and CDR2 YNFKEQ. The V gene end was trimmed by 1 base and the J gene end by 0 bases; junction bases not matched to a gene: 5. For the CDR3, the DNA is TGTGCCAGCAGCCAAGGGCCGGGACTAGCGGCCTCCTACGAGCAGTACTTC. It is translated as CASSQGPGLAASYEQYF.

The V and J genes are TRBV6-4 and TRBJ2-2, with 9 bases identical to TRBD2. This CDR3 comprises 15 residues. The ends lost 3 bases at V and 1 base at J; junction bases unmatched: 0. Germline V gives CDR1 MRHNA, CDR2 SNTAGT. The CDR3 loop reads CASSELAGNTGELFF. The DNA of the CDR3 is TGTGCCAGCAGTGAACTAGCGGGGAACACCGGGGAGCTGTTTTTT.

V and J are TRBV5-5 and TRBJ1-3, with D possibly TRBD1 on 5 matching bases. CDR3 length: 14 amino acids. V dropped 6 bases and J dropped 8 bases, with 18 bases sitting between them. CDR1 is SGHKS, CDR2 YYEKEE, per germline (reference sequence). The CDR3 coding sequence is TGTGCCAGCAACCCGGTTGATAGGGGCCACACCATATATTTT. Translated: CASNPVDRGHTIYF.

The rearrangement joins TRBV5-6 to TRBJ2-5; TRBD2 agrees at 7 bases. Looked up from germline, CDR1 is SGHDT and CDR2 is YYEEEE. V gave up 5 bases and J gave up 1 base; unmatched junction bases: 5. The CDR3 loop spans 14 amino acids. Here the CDR3 reads CASRALAAQETQYF. The DNA of the CDR3 is TGTGCCAGCAGGGCCCTAGCGGCCCAAGAGACCCAGTACTTC. Looking up the rest from reference TRBV5-6 and TRBJ2-5 gives the full variable domain: DAGVTQSPTHLIKTRGQQVTLRCSPKSGHDTVSWYQQALGQGPQFIFQYYEEEERQRGNFPDRFSGHQFPNYSSELNVNALLLGDSALYLCASRALAAQETQYFGPGTRLLVL.

CDR3 DNA: TGTGCCAGTAGTACGCGGACTAGCGGTTCTCCCGGCACAGATACGCAGTATTTT. Protein product: CASSTRTSGSPGTDTQYF. The chain combines TRBV19 with TRBJ2-3; 10 bases align to TRBD2. The trim removed 4 bases at V and 1 base at J, leaving 11 bases unmatched. Germline loops: CDR1 LNHDA, CDR2 SQIVND (reference sequence). The CDR3 runs 18 residues.

The chain uses TRBV5-6 and TRBJ2-5; D call uncertain. Germline loops: CDR1 SGHDT, CDR2 YYEEEE. Trimming took 2 bases from V and 5 from J, leaving 10 bases between them. This CDR3 region has 13 residues. CDR3 amino acids: CASSLNYAETQYF. The CDR3 DNA sequence: TGTGCCAGCAGCTTAAACTATGCTGAGACCCAGTACTTC. The full variable domain, completed using reference TRBV5-6 and TRBJ2-5, is DAGVTQSPTHLIKTRGQQVTLRCSPKSGHDTVSWYQQALGQGPQFIFQYYEEEERQRGNFPDRFSGHQFPNYSSELNVNALLLGDSALYLCASSLNYAETQYFGPGTRLLVL.

The gene calls are TRBV6-6 and TRBJ1-2; 9 positions agree with TRBD1. This CDR3 spans 14 amino acids. J lost 3 bases, V lost 6 bases, and 5 bases had no gene match. Germline values: CDR1 MNHNY, CDR2 SVGAGI (reference sequence). The CDR3 region has the DNA TGTGCCAGCAGAACGACAGGGGGTGACTATGGCTACACCTTC. It yields the protein CASRTTGGDYGYTF.

The chain carries TRBV6-1 and TRBJ1-2; D gene unclear. Trimming removed 5 bases from V and 1 base from J, with 5 bases in between. The germline V gene encodes CDR1 MNHNS and CDR2 SASEGT. The CDR3 runs to 12 residues. The CDR3, as DNA: TGTGCCAGCAGTCAGGTTAACTATGGCTACACCTTC. Translation: CASSQVNYGYTF.

This clone has just a few counts. The V call is TRBV27, the J call TRBJ1-3, with 9 nucleotides matching TRBD1. Trimming took 8 bases from V and 3 from J; bases not matched to a gene: 8. The CDR3 consists of 15 residues. CDR1 MNHEY and CDR2 SMNVEV come from the germline V gene (reference sequence). The CDR3: CASGKQGASGNTIYF. CDR3 in DNA: TGTGCCAGCGGGAAACAGGGGGCAAGTGGAAACACCATATATTTT.